Listed below are T cell receptor beta chains from one sample, sequenced in a study of CD4 T cells in relation to SARS-CoV-2 and coronaviruses. Profiled with immunoSEQ multiplex PCR; TCRdb holds only in-frame clones, not every one. The table lists more than 50,000 clones, about nine tenths of them singletons. The sample comprised memory CD4+ T cells from PBMCs. These receptors all come from a human donor in good health. Both conserved end residues are part of each CDR3. D genes are given only for firm matches. Clone size, where shown, is once, few, many, or a class for clones that have expanded.

>.|TRBV12-5|TRBJ1-1|.
TGTGCTAGTGGTCGTGGACGGACGAACACTGAAGCTTTCTTT
CASGRGRTNTEAFF
>.|TRBV7-3|TRBJ2-1|once
TGTGCCAGCAGCTTATTCAGAAGCTCCTACAATGAGCAGTTCTTC
CASSLFRSSYNEQFF
>.|TRBV3-1/TRBV3-2|TRBJ2-7|.
TGTGCCAGCAGCCCCCGGGACAAATCCTACGAGCAGTACTTC
CASSPRDKSYEQYF
>TRBD2|TRBV5-1|TRBJ2-1|.
TGCGCCAGCAGCTATGGGGCGGGAGTATCTAGTGAGCAGTTCTTC
CASSYGAGVSSEQFF
>TRBD1|TRBV19|TRBJ1-5|.
TGTGCCAGTAGTCACCAGGGGGTTTCGGGCAATCAGCCCCAGCATTTT
CASSHQGVSGNQPQHF
>.|TRBV2|TRBJ2-1|.
TGTGCCAGCAGTGAACAGGGAATGGGCAATGAGCAGTTCTTC
CASSEQGMGNEQFF
>.|TRBV19|TRBJ2-7|.
TGTGCCAGTAGTAAGGCAGGATATACCTACGAGCAGTACTTC
CASSKAGYTYEQYF
>.|TRBV9|TRBJ2-3|.
TGTGCCAGCAGCGTAGGGGCCCAAGATACGCAGTATTTT
CASSVGAQDTQYF
>.|TRBV5-8|TRBJ2-3|.
TGTGCCAGCAGCTTGGACAGGGGCACAGATACGCAGTATTTT
CASSLDRGTDTQYF
>TRBD2|TRBV20-1|TRBJ2-7|.
TGCAGTGCTAGTCGTAGCGGGAGGGCCGACGAGCAGTACTTC
CSASRSGRADEQYF
>TRBD2|TRBV24-1|TRBJ2-5|.
TGTGCCACCAGTGATCCCGGGAGGGAGACCCAGTACTTC
CATSDPGRETQYF
>.|TRBV29-1|TRBJ1-1|.
TGCAGCGTTCGTACCACCTTTATGAACACTGAAGCTTTCTTT
CSVRTTFMNTEAFF
>TRBD2|TRBV20-1|TRBJ2-7|.
TGCAGTTCTAGCGGATACGAGCAGTACTTC
CSSSGYEQYF
>TRBD1|TRBV27|TRBJ1-5|few
TGTGCCAGCAGTGGAACCAGGGGGCAGCCCCAGCATTTT
CASSGTRGQPQHF
>.|TRBV29-1|TRBJ2-3|few
TGCAGCGTTGTGGGGGGAGTGACAGATACGCAGTATTTT
CSVVGGVTDTQYF